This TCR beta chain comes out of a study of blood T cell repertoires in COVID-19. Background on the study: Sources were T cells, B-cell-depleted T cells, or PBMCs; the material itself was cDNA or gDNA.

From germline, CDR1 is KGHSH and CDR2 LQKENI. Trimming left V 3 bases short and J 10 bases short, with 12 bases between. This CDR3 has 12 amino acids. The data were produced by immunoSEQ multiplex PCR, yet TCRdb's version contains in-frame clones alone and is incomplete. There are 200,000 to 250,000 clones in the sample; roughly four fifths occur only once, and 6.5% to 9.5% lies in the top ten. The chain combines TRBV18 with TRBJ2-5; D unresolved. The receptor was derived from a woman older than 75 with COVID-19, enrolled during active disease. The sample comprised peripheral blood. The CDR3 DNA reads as TGTGCCAGCTCACCTTTCAGTGAGGACCAGTACTTC. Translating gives CASSPFSEDQYF. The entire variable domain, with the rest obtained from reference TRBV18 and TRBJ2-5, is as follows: NAGVMQNPRHLVRRRGQEARLRCSPMKGHSHVYWYRQLPEEGLKFMVYLQKENIIDESGMPKERFSAEFPKEGPSILRIQQVVRGDSAAYFCASSPFSEDQYFGPGTRLLVL.